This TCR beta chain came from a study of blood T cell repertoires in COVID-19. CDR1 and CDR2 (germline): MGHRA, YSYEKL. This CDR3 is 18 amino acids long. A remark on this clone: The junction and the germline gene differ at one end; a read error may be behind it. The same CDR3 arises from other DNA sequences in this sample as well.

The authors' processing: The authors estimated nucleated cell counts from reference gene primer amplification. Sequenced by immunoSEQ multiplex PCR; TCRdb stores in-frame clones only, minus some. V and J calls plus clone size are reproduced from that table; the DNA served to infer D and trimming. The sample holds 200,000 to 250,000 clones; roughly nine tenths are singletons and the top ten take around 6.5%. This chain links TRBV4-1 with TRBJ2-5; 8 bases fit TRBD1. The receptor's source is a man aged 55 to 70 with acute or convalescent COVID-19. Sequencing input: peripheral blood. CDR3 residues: CASSPLPKSRGRPETQYF. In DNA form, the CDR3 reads TGCGCCAGCAGCCCCCTACCAAAAAGCAGGGGGCGACCCGAGACTCAGTACTTC.